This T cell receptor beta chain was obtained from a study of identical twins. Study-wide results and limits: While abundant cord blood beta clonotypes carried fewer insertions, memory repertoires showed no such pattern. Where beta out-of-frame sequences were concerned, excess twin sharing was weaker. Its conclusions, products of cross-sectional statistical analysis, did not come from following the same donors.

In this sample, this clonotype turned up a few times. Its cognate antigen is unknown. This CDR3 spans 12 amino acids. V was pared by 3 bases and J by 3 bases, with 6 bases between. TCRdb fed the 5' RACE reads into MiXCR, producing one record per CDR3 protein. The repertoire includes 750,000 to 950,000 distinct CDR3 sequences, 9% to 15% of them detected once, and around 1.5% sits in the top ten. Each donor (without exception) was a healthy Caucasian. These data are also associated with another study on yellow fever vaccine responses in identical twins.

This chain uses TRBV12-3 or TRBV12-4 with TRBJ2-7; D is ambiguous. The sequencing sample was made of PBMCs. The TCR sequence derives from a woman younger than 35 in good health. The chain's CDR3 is CASSFKFYEQYF. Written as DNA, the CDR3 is TGTGCCAGCAGTTTTAAGTTCTACGAGCAGTACTTC.